The entry that follows covers one T cell receptor beta chain sequence. This record comes from a study of blood T cells in healthy people across ages. The CDR3 length is 14 residues. J was trimmed by 11 bases and V by 8 bases; bases with no gene match: 12. Per the germline V gene, CDR1 is SNHLY and CDR2 is FYNNEI. A sample-barcoded 5' primer and a J-beta primer mix were used in a second PCR of roughly 6 to 11 cycles. MiXCR, applied by TCRdb to the 5' RACE reads, yields one record per CDR3 protein. This table holds about 1.8 million distinct CDR3 sequences, 49% found once. This receptor was obtained from a middle-aged woman in good health. The chain carries TRBV2 and TRBJ2-5; 12 positions match TRBD1. Sequenced: blood. In DNA, the CDR3 is TGTGCCAGCGATTGGGACAGGGGGCCTGAAGAGCAGTACTTC. Its translation: CASDWDRGPEEQYF. Full variable domain (outside the CDR3, taken from reference TRBV2 and TRBJ2-5): EPEVTQTPSHQVTQMGQEVILRCVPISNHLYFYWYRQILGQKVEFLVSFYNNEISEKSEIFDDQFSVERPDGSNFTLKIRSTKLEDSAMYFCASDWDRGPEEQYFGPGTRLLVL.